This T cell receptor beta chain derives from a study of T cell changes during pregnancy in multiple sclerosis. TCRdb's copy holds only in-frame clones and misses some; the assay was immunoSEQ multiplex PCR. The table shows approximately 61,000 clones, with roughly 90% occurring only once. Trimming took 4 bases from V and 3 from J, leaving 19 bases between them. The CDR3 consists of 17 residues. The germline CDR1 and CDR2 sequences are SGHDN and FVKESK. V usage is TRBV14 and J usage is TRBJ2-1, with TRBD2 as a possible D gene (5 bases). The sample in question was peripheral blood, obtained in the first trimester of pregnancy. This receptor was taken from a female donor with multiple sclerosis, enrolled in a pregnancy study. The chain's CDR3 is CASSLPGVGSGYNEQFF. CDR3 nucleotide sequence: TGTGCCAGCAGCCTGCCTGGGGTAGGGAGTGGCTACAATGAGCAGTTCTTC. Full variable domain (remainder filled in from reference TRBV14 and TRBJ2-1): EAGVTQFPSHSVIEKGQTVTLRCDPISGHDNLYWYRRVMGKEIKFLLHFVKESKQDESGMPNNRFLAERTGGTYSTLKVQPAELEDSGVYFCASSLPGVGSGYNEQFFGPGTRLTVL.